The 20 T cell receptor beta chains given below trace back to one sample, sequenced in a study of blood T cells in healthy people across ages. The authors ran a second PCR of 7 to 11 cycles using a sample-barcoded 5' primer and a J-beta primer mix. Via MiXCR, TCRdb re-called the 5' RACE reads, giving one row per CDR3 protein. The table includes over 700,000 distinct CDR3 sequences, 53% detected once. Sequences were obtained from blood. These receptors came from a man aged 80 or over in good health.

This chain connects TRBV10-3 to TRBJ2-4; possible D gene TRBD1, 5 bases. The J call may be faulty, since TRBJ2-7 better matches the DNA end. Germline CDR1 is ENHRY and CDR2 is SYGVKD. This CDR3 has 16 amino acids. The CDR3 DNA sequence: TGTGCCATCAGTGATGTTGTGGGGCGTGAGTCCTACGAGCAGTACTTC. It encodes CAISDVVGRESYEQYF.

The chain links TRBV12-3 or TRBV12-4 to TRBJ1-2; possibly TRBD1 for D (5 bases). The CDR3 totals 15 residues. Trimming left V 7 bases short and J 4 bases short, with 19 bases between. This CDR3 is CASNSEVDTAYGYTF. CDR3 bases: TGTGCCAGCAACTCGGAGGTGGACACCGCCTATGGCTACACCTTC.

The J gene is TRBJ1-1, the V gene TRBV27; D possibly corresponds to TRBD1 (6 bases). The CDR3 contains 17 residues. Trimming took off 2 bases at V and 0 bases at J, with 16 bases between the two ends. Germline CDR1 MNHEY, CDR2 SMNVEV (reference sequence). Here the CDR3 DNA reads TGTGCCAGCAGTTTAAAATTTCCAGGGGACATGAACACTGAAGCTTTCTTT. Translating it yields CASSLKFPGDMNTEAFF.

This clonotype was detected only once. The rearrangement joins TRBV5-1 to TRBJ2-1, with D possibly being TRBD1 (6 bases). V shed 4 bases and J shed 6 bases, with 11 bases lying between them. The CDR3 covers 13 residues. Germline CDR1 reads SGHRS; CDR2 reads YFSETQ. CDR3: CASSLRQANEQFF. CDR3 nucleotides: TGCGCCAGCAGCCTCCGACAGGCCAATGAGCAGTTCTTC.

Worth noting for this clonotype: The junction departs from the called germline gene at one end, perhaps through a read error. This sequence joins TRBV5-1 and TRBJ2-7; TRBD2 agrees at 9 bases. The end of the DNA is better explained by TRBJ2-5, so the J call may be wrong. The CDR3 contains 16 residues. The germline CDR1 and CDR2 sequences are SGHRS and YFSETQ. CDR3 protein: CAGSLATSGGGKTQYF. In DNA, the CDR3 is TGCGCCGGCAGCTTGGCGACTAGCGGAGGGGGAAAGACCCAGTACTTC.

The V call is TRBV5-1, the J call TRBJ1-1; 7 positions match TRBD1. The V segment lost 6 bases and the J segment 1 base; nucleotides outside the gene matches: 3. There are 13 residues in the CDR3. Germline-derived CDR1 and CDR2 are SGHRS and YFSETQ. CDR3 in DNA: TGCGCCAGCAAGCAGGGGGAGAACACTGAAGCTTTCTTT. Its translation: CASKQGENTEAFF.

The rearrangement links TRBV20-1 to TRBJ2-5, with 12 bases lining up with TRBD2. The CDR3 is 16 residues long. Trimming cost V 5 bases and J 4 bases; bases outside gene matches: 11. The germline V gene has CDR1 DFQATT and CDR2 SNEGSKA (reference sequence). CDR3 nucleotide sequence: TGCAGTGCTTGGGCCCTTCTAGCGGGAGGGGGAGAGACCCAGTACTTC. Translation gives CSAWALLAGGGETQYF.

Only one count was recorded for this clonotype. This rearrangement joins TRBV15 to TRBJ2-7, with a possible D match to TRBD1 (5 bases). The germline gives CDR1 LNHNV, CDR2 YYDKDF (reference sequence). Trimming removed 0 bases at V and 2 bases at J, with 17 bases between. This CDR3 spans 17 amino acids. CDR3 sequence reads: CATSRESGPTATYEQYF. The CDR3 nucleotides read TGTGCCACCAGCAGAGAATCCGGACCGACAGCGACCTACGAGCAGTACTTC. The full variable domain, in which reference TRBV15 and TRBJ2-7 provide the parts outside the CDR3, is DAMVIQNPRYQVTQFGKPVTLSCSQTLNHNVMYWYQQKSSQAPKLLFHYYDKDFNNEADTPDNFQSRRPNTSFCFLDIRSPGLGDTAMYLCATSRESGPTATYEQYFGPGTRLTVT.

The chain carries TRBV5-1 and TRBJ2-4, with D uncertain. The last part of the DNA fits TRBJ2-7 better; the J call may be wrong. Germline V gives CDR1 SGHRS, CDR2 YFSETQ. This CDR3 comprises 13 residues. The CDR3 here is CASSYGNSYEQYF. The DNA for the CDR3 is TGCGCCAGCAGCTATGGCAACTCCTACGAGCAGTACTTC.

CDR3 protein: CSAGTSGAPDTQYF. In DNA, the CDR3 is TGCAGTGCCGGGACTAGCGGGGCTCCAGATACGCAGTATTTT. This chain joins TRBV20-1 and TRBJ2-3, with 13 positions matching TRBD2. This CDR3 has 14 amino acids. After removal of 6 bases from V and 4 bases from J, the junction contained 4 bases not matched to a gene. Per the germline V gene, CDR1 is DFQATT and CDR2 is SNEGSKA (reference sequence).

This clonotype occurred a few times. The chain is built from TRBV5-1 and TRBJ2-7; TRBD2 agrees at 10 bases. This CDR3 contains 14 residues. V trimming: 0 bases; J trimming: 12 bases; junction bases outside the gene matches: 9. Germline assignment: CDR1 SGHRS and CDR2 YFSETQ. CDR3 in amino acids: CASSLGSGTSVGYF. CDR3 sequence (DNA): TGCGCCAGCAGCTTGGGGTCCGGGACTAGCGTGGGGTACTTC.

This clonotype was detected a few times. V is TRBV29-1 and J is TRBJ1-1; D remains ambiguous. Per the germline V gene, CDR1 is SQVTM and CDR2 is ANQGSEA. The CDR3 extends over 10 amino acids. Trimming removed 7 bases at V and 5 bases at J, with 8 bases between. The CDR3 region is CSASRTEAFF. Written as DNA, the CDR3 is TGCAGCGCCAGCAGGACTGAAGCTTTCTTT.

The chain combines TRBV24-1 with TRBJ2-5; D is possibly TRBD1 (5 bases). CDR1 and CDR2 from the germline V gene are KGHDR and SFDVKD. V was trimmed by 4 bases and J by 0 bases, leaving 14 bases between them. This CDR3 spans 16 amino acids. CDR3 bases: TGTGCCACCAGTGACCCCGCGACAGCATACCAAGAGACCCAGTACTTC. This sequence encodes CATSDPATAYQETQYF.

The V and J genes are TRBV2 and TRBJ1-6, with unresolved D. This CDR3 comprises 15 residues. Germline CDR1 SNHLY, CDR2 FYNNEI. Trimming removed 6 bases at V and 0 bases at J, with 9 bases between. This CDR3 reads CASSPTSSYNSPLHF. CDR3 DNA: TGTGCCAGCAGCCCCACGAGCTCCTATAATTCACCCCTCCACTTT.

The chain employs TRBV24-1 and TRBJ2-7; 7 bases align to TRBD2. The CDR3 loop spans 14 amino acids. Germline CDR1 is KGHDR and CDR2 is SFDVKD. The trim removed 4 bases at V and 7 bases at J, leaving 9 bases unmatched. CDR3 protein: CATSEQRAGDEQYF. The DNA for the CDR3 is TGTGCCACCAGTGAACAGCGGGCGGGAGATGAGCAGTACTTC.

This clonotype was seen more than once but under ten times. The V call is TRBV20-1, the J call TRBJ2-5; the match to TRBD1 covers 8 bases. The V gene's germline CDR1 is DFQATT and CDR2 SNEGSKA (reference sequence). V lost 3 bases to trimming and J lost 4 bases; unmatched junction nucleotides: 7. This CDR3 has 14 residues. CDR3 DNA: TGCAGTGCTAGCCCGGGACAGGCGGGAGAGACCCAGTACTTC. Amino acids: CSASPGQAGETQYF.

This clonotype was picked up many times. J is TRBJ2-5 and V is TRBV11-2; a possible D gene is TRBD1 (5 bases). Per germline, CDR1 SGHAT and CDR2 FQNNGV. V lost 2 bases, J lost 4 bases, and 8 bases lay in between. The CDR3 covers 13 residues. DNA of the CDR3: TGTGCCAGCAGCTTACAGGGAAGAGAGACCCAGTACTTC. Protein product: CASSLQGRETQYF.

The table lists this clonotype with a few counts. The chain couples TRBV12-3 or TRBV12-4 to TRBJ2-3; TRBD1 might be the D (6 bases). Trimming left V 4 bases short and J 2 bases short, with 10 bases between. This CDR3 comprises 14 residues. CDR3 sequence reads: CASSWDTYTDTQYF. CDR3 nucleotides: TGTGCCAGCAGTTGGGACACCTACACAGATACGCAGTATTTT.

CDR3 sequence: CASSLGSGGYQETQYF. The CDR3 bases are TGCGCCAGCAGCTTGGGAAGCGGGGGGTACCAAGAGACCCAGTACTTC. The chain links TRBV5-1 to TRBJ2-5; TRBD2 aligns across 9 bases. This CDR3 is built from 16 residues. After removal of 0 bases from V and 0 bases from J, the junction contained 3 bases not matched to a gene. Germline V gene lookup returns CDR1 SGHRS and CDR2 YFSETQ.

This clonotype was seen only a few times. The J gene is TRBJ2-3, the V gene TRBV6-6, with 8 bases lining up with TRBD1. CDR1 and CDR2 from the germline V gene are MNHNY and SVGAGI (reference sequence). CDR3 size: 15 residues. J gave up 14 bases and V 4 bases, and 17 bases lay outside the gene matches. The CDR3 sequence: CASSWDRLKDRYAYF. For the CDR3, the DNA is TGTGCCAGCAGTTGGGACAGGTTAAAGGACAGATACGCGTATTTT.